Shown below are 6 T cell receptor beta chains from a single sample sequenced in a study of blood T cells in healthy people across ages. Alongside a J-beta primer mix, a sample-barcoded 5' primer served in a second PCR lasting roughly 7 to 11 cycles. TCRdb independently ran MiXCR on the 5' RACE reads; one entry per CDR3 protein. The profile shows more than 1.4 million distinct CDR3 sequences, about 43% of them singletons. Sequencing was done on a sample of blood. The source is a woman aged 18-29 years in good health.

This clonotype appeared a few times. The chain joins TRBV10-3 to TRBJ2-1, with a possible D match to TRBD2 (6 bases). Trimming shortened V by 4 bases and J by 9 bases, and 16 bases separated the two germline ends. The length of the CDR3 is 14 residues. CDR1 is ENHRY, CDR2 SYGVKD, per germline. The CDR3 loop reads CAISGLGWVGEQFF. In DNA form, the CDR3 reads TGTGCCATCAGTGGACTAGGGTGGGTCGGTGAGCAGTTCTTC.

V and J are TRBV9 and TRBJ2-7; a weak D match, TRBD1 (6 bases). The V gene's germline CDR1 is SGDLS and CDR2 YYNGEE. The CDR3 totals 15 residues. Trimming shortened V by 0 bases and J by 2 bases, and 12 bases separated the two germline ends. The CDR3 sequence is CASSVDTGPPYEQYF. The CDR3, as DNA: TGTGCCAGCAGCGTAGATACAGGGCCCCCCTACGAGCAGTACTTC.

The genes are TRBV20-1 and TRBJ2-2; no clear D. CDR1 DFQATT and CDR2 SNEGSKA come from the germline V gene (reference sequence). This CDR3 contains 13 residues. V lost 0 bases and J lost 3, with 5 bases in between. In nucleotides, the CDR3 is TGCAGTGCTAGAGATCCAGACACCGGGGAGCTGTTTTTT. Its protein is CSARDPDTGELFF.

This clonotype was counted a few times. This chain links TRBV6-5 with TRBJ2-7; D could derive from TRBD1 or TRBD2 (6 bases each). V was clipped by 2 bases and J by 2 bases, with 22 bases between them. The germline V gene encodes CDR1 MNHEY and CDR2 SVGAGI. The CDR3 contains 18 residues. The CDR3 here is CASSYGRQGRMFPYEQYF. The CDR3 DNA follows: TGTGCCAGCAGTTACGGCCGTCAGGGGAGGATGTTCCCCTACGAGCAGTACTTC.

This CDR3 is CSARGHGAFF. The CDR3 nucleotides are TGCAGCGCCCGGGGGCACGGAGCTTTCTTT. The chain couples TRBV29-1 to TRBJ1-1; possible D gene TRBD1, 6 bases. Germline V gene lookup returns CDR1 SQVTM and CDR2 ANQGSEA. The CDR3 sequence is 10 residues long. V gave up 7 bases and J gave up 10 bases, with 13 bases separating them.

J is TRBJ1-1 and V is TRBV18; D gene ambiguous. The V gene's germline CDR1 is KGHSH and CDR2 LQKENI. The CDR3 is 14 amino acids. The germline V and J ends were trimmed by 3 bases and 6 bases, with 14 bases remaining between them. In DNA form, the CDR3 reads TGTGCCAGCTCACCCGGACCGGCCGGAGCTGAAGCTTTCTTT. It codes for CASSPGPAGAEAFF.